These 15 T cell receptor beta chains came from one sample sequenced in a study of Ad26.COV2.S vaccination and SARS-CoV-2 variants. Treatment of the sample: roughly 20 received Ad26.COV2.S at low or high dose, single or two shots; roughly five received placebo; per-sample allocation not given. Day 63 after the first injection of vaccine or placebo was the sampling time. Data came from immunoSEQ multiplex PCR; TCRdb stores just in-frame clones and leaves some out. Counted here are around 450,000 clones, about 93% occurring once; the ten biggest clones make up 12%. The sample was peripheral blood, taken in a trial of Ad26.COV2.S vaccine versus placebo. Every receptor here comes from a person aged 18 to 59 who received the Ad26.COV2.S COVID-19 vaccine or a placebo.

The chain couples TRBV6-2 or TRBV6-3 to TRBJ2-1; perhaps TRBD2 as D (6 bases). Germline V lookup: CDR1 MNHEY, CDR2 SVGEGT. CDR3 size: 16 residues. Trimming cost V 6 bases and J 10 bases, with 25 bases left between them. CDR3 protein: CASSPLRDSQTKEQFF. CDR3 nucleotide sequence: TGTGCCAGCAGCCCCCTTCGGGACTCCCAAACTAAAGAGCAGTTCTTC.

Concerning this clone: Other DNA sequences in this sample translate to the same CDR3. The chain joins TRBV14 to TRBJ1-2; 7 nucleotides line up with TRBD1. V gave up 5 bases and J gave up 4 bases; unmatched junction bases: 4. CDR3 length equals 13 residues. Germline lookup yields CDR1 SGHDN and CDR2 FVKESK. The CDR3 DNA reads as TGTGCCAGCAGCTCCAGGGGGGGCTATGGCTACACCTTC. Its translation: CASSSRGGYGYTF.

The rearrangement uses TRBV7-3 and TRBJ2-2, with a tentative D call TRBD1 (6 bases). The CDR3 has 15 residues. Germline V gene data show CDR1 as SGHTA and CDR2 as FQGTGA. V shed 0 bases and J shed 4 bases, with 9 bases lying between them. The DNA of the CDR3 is TGTGCCAGCAGCTTAACAGCAGGGGCCACCGGGGAGCTGTTTTTT. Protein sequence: CASSLTAGATGELFF.

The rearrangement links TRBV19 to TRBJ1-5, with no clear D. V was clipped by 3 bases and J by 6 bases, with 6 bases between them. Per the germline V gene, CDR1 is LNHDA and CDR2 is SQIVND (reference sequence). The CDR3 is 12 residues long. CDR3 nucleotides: TGTGCCAGTAGTATTGAGTCTCAGCCCCAGCATTTT. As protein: CASSIESQPQHF.

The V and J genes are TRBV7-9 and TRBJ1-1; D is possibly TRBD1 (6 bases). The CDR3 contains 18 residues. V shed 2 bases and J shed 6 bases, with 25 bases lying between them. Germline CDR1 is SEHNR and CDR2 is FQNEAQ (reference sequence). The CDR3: CASSLTQIGYGGVAEAFF. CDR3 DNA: TGTGCCAGCAGCTTAACCCAGATTGGGTATGGGGGCGTCGCTGAAGCTTTCTTT.

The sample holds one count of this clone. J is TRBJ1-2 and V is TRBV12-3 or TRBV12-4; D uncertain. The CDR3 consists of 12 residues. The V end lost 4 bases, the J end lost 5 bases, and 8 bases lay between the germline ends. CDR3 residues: CASSSTIYGYTF. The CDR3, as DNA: TGTGCCAGCAGTTCGACTATTTATGGCTACACCTTC.

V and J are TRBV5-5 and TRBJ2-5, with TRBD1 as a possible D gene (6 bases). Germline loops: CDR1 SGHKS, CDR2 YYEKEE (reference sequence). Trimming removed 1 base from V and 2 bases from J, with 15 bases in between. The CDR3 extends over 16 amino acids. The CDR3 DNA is TGTGCCAGCAGCTTGTACCAGGGGAGAGGGCAAGAGACCCAGTACTTC. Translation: CASSLYQGRGQETQYF.

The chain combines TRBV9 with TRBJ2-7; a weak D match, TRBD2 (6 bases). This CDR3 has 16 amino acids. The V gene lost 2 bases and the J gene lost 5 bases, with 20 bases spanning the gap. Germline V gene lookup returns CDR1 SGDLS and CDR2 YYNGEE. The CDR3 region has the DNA TGTGCCAGCAGCGTCGGCGGGGTGGGTGGGATTCACGAGCAGTACTTC. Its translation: CASSVGGVGGIHEQYF. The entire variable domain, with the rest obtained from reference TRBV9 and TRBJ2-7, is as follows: DSGVTQTPKHLITATGQRVTLRCSPRSGDLSVYWYQQSLDQGLQFLIQYYNGEERAKGNILERFSAQQFPDLHSELNLSSLELGDSALYFCASSVGGVGGIHEQYFGPGTRLTVT.

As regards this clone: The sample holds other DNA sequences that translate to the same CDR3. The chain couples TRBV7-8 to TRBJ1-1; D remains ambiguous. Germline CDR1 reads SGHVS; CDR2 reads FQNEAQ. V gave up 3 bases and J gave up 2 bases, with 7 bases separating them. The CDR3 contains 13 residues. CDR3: CASSFTENTEAFF. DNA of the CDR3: TGTGCCAGCAGCTTCACAGAAAACACTGAAGCTTTCTTT. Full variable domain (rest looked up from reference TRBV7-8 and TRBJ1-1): GAGVSQSPRYKVAKRGQDVALRCDPISGHVSLFWYQQALGQGPEFLTYFQNEAQLDKSGLPSDRFFAERPEGSVSTLKIQRTQQEDSAVYLCASSFTENTEAFFGQGTRLTVV.

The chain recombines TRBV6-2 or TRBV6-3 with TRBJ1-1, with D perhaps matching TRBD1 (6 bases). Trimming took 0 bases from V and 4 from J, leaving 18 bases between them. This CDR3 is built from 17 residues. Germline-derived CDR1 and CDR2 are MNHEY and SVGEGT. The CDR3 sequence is CASSYSRGGRGGTEAFF. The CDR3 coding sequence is TGTGCCAGCAGTTACTCGAGGGGAGGTAGAGGGGGCACTGAAGCTTTCTTT.

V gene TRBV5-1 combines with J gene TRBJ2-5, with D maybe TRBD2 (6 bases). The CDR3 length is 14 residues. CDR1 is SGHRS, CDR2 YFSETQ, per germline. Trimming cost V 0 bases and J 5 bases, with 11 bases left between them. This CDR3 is CASSLEAAGETQYF. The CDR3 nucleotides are TGCGCCAGCAGCTTGGAGGCGGCGGGGGAGACCCAGTACTTC.

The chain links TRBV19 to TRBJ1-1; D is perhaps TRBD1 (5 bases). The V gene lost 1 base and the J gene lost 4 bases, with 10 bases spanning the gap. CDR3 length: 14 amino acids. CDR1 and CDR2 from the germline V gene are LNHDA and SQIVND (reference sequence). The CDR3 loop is CASSIVGGSTEAFF. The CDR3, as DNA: TGTGCCAGTAGTATAGTCGGGGGGAGCACTGAAGCTTTCTTT.

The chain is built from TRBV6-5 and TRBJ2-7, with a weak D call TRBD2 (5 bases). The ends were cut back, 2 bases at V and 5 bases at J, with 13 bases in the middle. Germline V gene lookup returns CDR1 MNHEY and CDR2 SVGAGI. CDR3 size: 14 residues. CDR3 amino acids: CASSYDSRVDEQYF. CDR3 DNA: TGTGCCAGCAGTTACGACTCGAGGGTCGACGAGCAGTACTTC.

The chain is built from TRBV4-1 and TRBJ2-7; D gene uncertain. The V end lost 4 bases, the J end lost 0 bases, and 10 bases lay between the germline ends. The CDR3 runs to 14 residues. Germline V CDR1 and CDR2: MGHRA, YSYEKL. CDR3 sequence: CASSPLDFSYEQYF. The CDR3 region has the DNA TGCGCCAGCAGCCCCCTCGACTTCTCCTACGAGCAGTACTTC.

The CDR3 spells CATSDSPGRGGYNEQFF. The CDR3 DNA reads TGTGCCACCAGTGATTCCCCGGGCCGAGGGGGCTACAATGAGCAGTTCTTC. The V and J genes are TRBV24-1 and TRBJ2-1; D possibly corresponds to TRBD1 (6 bases). V lost 2 bases, J lost 3 bases, and 16 bases lay in between. In germline, CDR1 is KGHDR, CDR2 SFDVKD. The CDR3 runs to 17 residues.